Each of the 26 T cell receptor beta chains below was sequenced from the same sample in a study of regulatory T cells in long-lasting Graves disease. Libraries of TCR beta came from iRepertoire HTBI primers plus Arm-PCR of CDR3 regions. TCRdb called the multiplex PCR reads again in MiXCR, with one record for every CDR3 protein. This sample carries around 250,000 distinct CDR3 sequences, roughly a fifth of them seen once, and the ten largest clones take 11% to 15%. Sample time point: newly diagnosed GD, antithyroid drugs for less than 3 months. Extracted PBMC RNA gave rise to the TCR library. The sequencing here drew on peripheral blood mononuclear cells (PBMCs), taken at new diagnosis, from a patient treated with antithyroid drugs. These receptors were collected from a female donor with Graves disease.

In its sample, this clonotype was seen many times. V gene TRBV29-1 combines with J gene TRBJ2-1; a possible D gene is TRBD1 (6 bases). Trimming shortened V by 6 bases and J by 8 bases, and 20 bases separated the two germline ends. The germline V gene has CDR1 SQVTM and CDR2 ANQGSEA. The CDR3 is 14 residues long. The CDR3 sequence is CSVLGGNRADEQFF. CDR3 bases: TGCAGCGTCCTGGGTGGAAACAGGGCTGATGAGCAGTTCTTC.

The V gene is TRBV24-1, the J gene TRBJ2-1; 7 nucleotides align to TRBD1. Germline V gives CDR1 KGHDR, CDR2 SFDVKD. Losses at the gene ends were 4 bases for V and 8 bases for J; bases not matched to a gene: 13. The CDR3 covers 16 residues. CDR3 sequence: CATSEGRGQVDDEQFF. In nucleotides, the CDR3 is TGTGCCACCAGTGAAGGTAGGGGGCAGGTAGACGATGAGCAGTTCTTC.

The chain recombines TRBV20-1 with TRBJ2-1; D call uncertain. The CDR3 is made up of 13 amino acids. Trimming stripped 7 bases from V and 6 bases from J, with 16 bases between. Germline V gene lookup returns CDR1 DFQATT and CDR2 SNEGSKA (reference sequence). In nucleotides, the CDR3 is TGCAGTGTTCCGTATTTAGGCCTCAATGAGCAGTTCTTC. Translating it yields CSVPYLGLNEQFF.

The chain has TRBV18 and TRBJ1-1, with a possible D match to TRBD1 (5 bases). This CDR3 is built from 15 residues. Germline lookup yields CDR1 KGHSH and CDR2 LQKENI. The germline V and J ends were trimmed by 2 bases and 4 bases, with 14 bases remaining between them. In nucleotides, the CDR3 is TGTGCCAGCTCACCAAACTCGATGGGGCGCACTGAAGCTTTCTTT. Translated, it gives CASSPNSMGRTEAFF.

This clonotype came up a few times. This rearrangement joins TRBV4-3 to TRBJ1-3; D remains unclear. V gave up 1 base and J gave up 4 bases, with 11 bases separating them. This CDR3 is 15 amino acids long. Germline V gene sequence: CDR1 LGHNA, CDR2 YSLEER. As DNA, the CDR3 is TGCGCCAGCAGCCAAGGGAGTACGAGAGGAAACACCATATATTTT. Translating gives CASSQGSTRGNTIYF.

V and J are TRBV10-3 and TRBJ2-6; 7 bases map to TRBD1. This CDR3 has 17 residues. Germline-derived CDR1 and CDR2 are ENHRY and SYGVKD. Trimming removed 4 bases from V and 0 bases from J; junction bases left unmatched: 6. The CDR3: CAISGSDRSSGANVLTF. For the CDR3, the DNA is TGTGCCATCAGTGGGTCGGACAGGAGCTCTGGGGCCAACGTCCTGACTTTC.

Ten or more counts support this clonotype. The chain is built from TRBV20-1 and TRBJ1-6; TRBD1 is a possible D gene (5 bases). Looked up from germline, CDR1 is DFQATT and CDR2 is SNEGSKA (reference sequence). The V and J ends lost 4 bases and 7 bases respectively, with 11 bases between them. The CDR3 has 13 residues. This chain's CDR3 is CSAMDKGNSPLHF. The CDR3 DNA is TGCAGTGCTATGGACAAGGGGAATTCACCCCTCCACTTT.

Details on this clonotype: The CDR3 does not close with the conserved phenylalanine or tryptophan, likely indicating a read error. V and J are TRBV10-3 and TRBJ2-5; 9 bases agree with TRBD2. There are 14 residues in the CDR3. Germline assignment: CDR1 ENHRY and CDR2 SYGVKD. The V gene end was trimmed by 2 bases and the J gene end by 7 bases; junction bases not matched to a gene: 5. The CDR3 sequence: CAISEEAGGGTQYS. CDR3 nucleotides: TGTGCCATCAGTGAGGAAGCGGGGGGAGGGACCCAGTACTCC.

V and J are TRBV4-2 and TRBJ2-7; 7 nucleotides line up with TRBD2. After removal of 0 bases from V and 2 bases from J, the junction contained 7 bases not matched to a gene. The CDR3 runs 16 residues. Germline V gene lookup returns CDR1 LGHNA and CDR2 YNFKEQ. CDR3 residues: CASSQDRGGGTYEQYF. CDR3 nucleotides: TGTGCCAGCAGCCAAGATAGAGGCGGGGGAACCTACGAGCAGTACTTC.

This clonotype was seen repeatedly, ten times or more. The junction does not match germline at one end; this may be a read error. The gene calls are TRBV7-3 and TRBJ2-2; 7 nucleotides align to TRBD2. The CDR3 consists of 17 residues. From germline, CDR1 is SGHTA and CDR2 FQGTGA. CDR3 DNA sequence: TGCGCCAGCAGCACCAAGGCGGCAGCGGGGTACACCGGGGAGCTGTTTTTT. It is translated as CASSTKAAAGYTGELFF.

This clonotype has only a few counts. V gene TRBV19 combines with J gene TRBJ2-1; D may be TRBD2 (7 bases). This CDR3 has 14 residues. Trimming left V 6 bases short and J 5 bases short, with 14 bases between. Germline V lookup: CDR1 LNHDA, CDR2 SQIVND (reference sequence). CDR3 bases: TGTGCCAGTAGAGTGGCGGGGGCCCACAATGAGCAGTTCTTC. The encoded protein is CASRVAGAHNEQFF.

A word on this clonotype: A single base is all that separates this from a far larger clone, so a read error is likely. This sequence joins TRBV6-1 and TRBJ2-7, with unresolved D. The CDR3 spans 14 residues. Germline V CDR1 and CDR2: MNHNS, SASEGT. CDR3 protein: CAGSRAASSYEQYF. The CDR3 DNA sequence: TGTGCCGGCAGTAGGGCGGCCAGCTCCTACGAGCAGTACTTC.

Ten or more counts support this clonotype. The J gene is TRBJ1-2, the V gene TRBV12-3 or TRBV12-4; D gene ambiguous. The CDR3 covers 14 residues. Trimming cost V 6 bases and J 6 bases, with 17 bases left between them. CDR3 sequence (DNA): TGTGCCAGCAGACCCGACGGGAATTCGGATGGCTACACCTTC. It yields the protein CASRPDGNSDGYTF.

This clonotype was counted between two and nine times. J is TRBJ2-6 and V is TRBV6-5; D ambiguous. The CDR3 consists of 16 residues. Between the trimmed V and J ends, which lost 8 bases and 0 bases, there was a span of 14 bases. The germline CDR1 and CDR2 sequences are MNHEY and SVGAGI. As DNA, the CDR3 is TGTGCCAGCGGGTACTCTCGGAACTCTGGGGCCAACGTCCTGACTTTC. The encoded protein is CASGYSRNSGANVLTF.

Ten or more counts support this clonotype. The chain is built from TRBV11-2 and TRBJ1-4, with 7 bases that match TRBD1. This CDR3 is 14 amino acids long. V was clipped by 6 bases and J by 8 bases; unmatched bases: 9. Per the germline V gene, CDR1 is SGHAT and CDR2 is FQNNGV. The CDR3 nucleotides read TGTGCCAGCAGTTGGGGGGACAGCAGGGAAAAACTGTTTTTT. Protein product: CASSWGDSREKLFF.

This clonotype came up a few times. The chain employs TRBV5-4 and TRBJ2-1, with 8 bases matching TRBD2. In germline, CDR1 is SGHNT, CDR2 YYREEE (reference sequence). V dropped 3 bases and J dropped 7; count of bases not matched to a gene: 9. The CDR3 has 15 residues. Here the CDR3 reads CASSSSAGGVNEQFF. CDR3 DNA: TGTGCCAGCAGCTCCTCGGCGGGAGGTGTGAATGAGCAGTTCTTC.

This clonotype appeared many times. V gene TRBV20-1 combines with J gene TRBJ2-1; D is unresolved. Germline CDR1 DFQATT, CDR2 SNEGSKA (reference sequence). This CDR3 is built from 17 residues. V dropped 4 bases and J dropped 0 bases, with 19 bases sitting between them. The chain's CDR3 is CSANNIVAATSYNEQFF. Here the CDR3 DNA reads TGCAGTGCTAATAATATCGTAGCAGCTACCTCCTACAATGAGCAGTTCTTC.

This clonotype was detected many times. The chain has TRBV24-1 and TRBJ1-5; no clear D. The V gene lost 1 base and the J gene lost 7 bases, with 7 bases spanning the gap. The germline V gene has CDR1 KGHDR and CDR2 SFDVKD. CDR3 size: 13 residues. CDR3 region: CATSDFLGQPQHF. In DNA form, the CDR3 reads TGTGCCACCAGTGATTTCTTGGGCCAGCCCCAGCATTTT.

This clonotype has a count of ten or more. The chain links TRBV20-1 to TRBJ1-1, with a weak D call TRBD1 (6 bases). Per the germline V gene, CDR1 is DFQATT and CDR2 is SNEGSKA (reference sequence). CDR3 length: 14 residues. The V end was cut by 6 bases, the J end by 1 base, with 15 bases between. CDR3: CSAVDSKQNTEAFF. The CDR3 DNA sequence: TGCAGTGCAGTGGACAGCAAGCAGAACACTGAAGCTTTCTTT.

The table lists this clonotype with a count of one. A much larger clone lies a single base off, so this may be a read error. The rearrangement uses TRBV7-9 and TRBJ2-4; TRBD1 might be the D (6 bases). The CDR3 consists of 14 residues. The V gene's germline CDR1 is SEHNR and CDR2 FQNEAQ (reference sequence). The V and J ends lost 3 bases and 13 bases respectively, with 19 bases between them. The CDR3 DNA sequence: TGTGCCAGCAGCTTTGCAAGTAGGGGGAATGAGCAGTACTTC. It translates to CASSFASRGNEQYF.

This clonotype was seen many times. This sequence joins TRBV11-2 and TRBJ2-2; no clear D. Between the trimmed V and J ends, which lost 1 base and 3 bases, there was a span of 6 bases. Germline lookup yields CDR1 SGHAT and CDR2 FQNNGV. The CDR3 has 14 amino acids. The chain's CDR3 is CASSLGGYTGELFF. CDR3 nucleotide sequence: TGTGCCAGCAGCTTAGGAGGTTACACCGGGGAGCTGTTTTTT.

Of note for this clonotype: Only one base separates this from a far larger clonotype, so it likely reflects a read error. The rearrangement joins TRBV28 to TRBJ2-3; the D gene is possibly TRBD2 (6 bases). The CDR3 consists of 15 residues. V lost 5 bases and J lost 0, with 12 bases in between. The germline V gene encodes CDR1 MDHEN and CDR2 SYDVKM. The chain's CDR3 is CASSASRESTDTQYF. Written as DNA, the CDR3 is TGTGCCAGCAGTGCATCTCGGGAGAGCACAGATACGCAGTATTTT.

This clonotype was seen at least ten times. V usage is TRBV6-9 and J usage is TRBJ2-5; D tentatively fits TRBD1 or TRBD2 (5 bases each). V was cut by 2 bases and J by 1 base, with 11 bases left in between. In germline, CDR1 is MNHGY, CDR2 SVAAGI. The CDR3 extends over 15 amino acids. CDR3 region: CASSYGTVIQETQYF. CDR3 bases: TGTGCCAGCAGTTATGGGACGGTCATCCAAGAGACCCAGTACTTC.

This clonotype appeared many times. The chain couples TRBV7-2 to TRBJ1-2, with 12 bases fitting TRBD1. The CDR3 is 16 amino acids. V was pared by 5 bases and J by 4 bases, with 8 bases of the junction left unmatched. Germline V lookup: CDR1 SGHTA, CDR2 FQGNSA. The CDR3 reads CASSPFGTGGSYGYTF. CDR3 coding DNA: TGTGCCAGCAGCCCATTCGGGACAGGGGGCAGCTATGGCTACACCTTC.

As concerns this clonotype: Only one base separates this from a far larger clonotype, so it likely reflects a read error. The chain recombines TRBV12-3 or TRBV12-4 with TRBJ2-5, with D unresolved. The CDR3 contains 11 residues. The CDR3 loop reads CASSGLETLYF. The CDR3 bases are TGTGCCAGCAGTGGGTTAGAGACCCTGTACTTC.

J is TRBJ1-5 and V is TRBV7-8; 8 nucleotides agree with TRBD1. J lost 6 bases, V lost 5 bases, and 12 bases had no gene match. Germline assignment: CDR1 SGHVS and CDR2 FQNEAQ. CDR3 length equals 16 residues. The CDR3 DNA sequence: TGTGCCAGCAGCCCAGGACAGGGAGAGGCAACTCAGCCCCAGCATTTT. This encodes CASSPGQGEATQPQHF. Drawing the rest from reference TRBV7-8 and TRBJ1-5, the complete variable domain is GAGVSQSPRYKVAKRGQDVALRCDPISGHVSLFWYQQALGQGPEFLTYFQNEAQLDKSGLPSDRFFAERPEGSVSTLKIQRTQQEDSAVYLCASSPGQGEATQPQHFGDGTRLSIL.